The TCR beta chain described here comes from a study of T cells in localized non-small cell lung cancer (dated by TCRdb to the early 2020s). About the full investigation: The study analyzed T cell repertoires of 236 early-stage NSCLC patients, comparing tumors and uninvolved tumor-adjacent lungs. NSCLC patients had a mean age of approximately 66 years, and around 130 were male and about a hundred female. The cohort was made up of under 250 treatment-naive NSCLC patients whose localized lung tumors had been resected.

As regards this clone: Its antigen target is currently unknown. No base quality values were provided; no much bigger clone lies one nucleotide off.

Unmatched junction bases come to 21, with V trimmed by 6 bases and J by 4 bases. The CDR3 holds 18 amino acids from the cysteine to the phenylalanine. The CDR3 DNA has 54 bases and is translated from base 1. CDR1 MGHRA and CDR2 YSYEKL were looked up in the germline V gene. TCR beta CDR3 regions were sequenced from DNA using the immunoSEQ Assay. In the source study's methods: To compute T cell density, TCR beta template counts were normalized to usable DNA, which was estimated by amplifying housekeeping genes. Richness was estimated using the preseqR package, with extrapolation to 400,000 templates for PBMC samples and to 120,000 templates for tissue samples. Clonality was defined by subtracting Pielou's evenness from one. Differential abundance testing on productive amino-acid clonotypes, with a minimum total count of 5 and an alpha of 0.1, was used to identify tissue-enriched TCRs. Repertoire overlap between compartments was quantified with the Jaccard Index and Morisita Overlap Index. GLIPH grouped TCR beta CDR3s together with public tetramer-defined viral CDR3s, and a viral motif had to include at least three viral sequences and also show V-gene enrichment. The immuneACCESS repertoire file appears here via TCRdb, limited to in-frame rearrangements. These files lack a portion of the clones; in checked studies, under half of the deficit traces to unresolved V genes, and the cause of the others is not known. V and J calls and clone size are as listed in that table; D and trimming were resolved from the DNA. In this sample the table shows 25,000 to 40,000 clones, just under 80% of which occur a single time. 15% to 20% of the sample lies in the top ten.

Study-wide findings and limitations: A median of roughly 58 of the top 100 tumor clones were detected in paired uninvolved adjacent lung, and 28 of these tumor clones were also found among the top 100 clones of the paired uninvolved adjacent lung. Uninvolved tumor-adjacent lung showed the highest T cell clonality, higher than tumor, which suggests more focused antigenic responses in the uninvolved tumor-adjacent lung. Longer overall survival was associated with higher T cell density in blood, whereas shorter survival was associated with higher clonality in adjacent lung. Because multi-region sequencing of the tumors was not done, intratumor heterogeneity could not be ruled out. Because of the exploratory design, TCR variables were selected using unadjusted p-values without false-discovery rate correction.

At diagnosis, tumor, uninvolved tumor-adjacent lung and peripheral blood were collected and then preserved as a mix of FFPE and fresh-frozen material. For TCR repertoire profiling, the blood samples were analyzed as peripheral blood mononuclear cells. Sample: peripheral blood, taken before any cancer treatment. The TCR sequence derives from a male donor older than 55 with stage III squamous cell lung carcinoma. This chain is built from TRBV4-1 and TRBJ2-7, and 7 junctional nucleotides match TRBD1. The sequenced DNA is TGCGCCAGCAGTCGCGCTGGGGGTAAACAGGGGTCCAAATACGAGCAGTACTTC. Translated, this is CASSRAGGKQGSKYEQYF.